The 17 T cell receptor beta chains listed next were all sequenced from one sample in a study of immune evolution from preneoplasia to lung adenocarcinoma. The assay was immunoSEQ multiplex PCR, and TCRdb's table has in-frame clones only and misses some. The sample holds 8,500 to 14,000 clones, 78% seen once. Material for sequencing was FFPE minimally invasive lung adenocarcinoma tissue. The source is a person aged 60 to 85 with lung adenocarcinoma.

This clone was recorded a few times. The chain combines TRBV29-1 with TRBJ1-1, with D hard to call. The CDR3 has 13 amino acids. The germline V gene encodes CDR1 SQVTM and CDR2 ANQGSEA. V was pared by 4 bases and J by 4 bases, with 13 bases between. CDR3 DNA: TGCAGCGTTGCGGTCCTAGGACGCACTGAAGCTTTCTTT. Translating gives CSVAVLGRTEAFF.

The V gene is TRBV11-2, the J gene TRBJ2-7; 13 bases match TRBD2. Germline lookup yields CDR1 SGHAT and CDR2 FQNNGV. V lost 0 bases and J lost 2; bases outside the gene matches: 4. The CDR3 covers 17 residues. The CDR3 coding sequence is TGTGCCAGCAGCTTAGAGGGACTAGCGGGAAGGGCCTACGAGCAGTACTTC. This gives the protein CASSLEGLAGRAYEQYF.

This clone was detected only a few times. The V and J genes are TRBV6-4 and TRBJ2-1; 11 bases line up with TRBD2. This CDR3 has 15 residues. Germline CDR1 and CDR2: MRHNA and SNTAGT. V trimming: 5 bases; J trimming: 6 bases; junction bases outside the gene matches: 6. The CDR3 here is CASSQLAGEVNEQFF. Written as DNA, the CDR3 is TGTGCCAGCAGTCAACTAGCGGGAGAGGTCAATGAGCAGTTCTTC.

The chain carries TRBV5-4 and TRBJ2-3; 10 bases map to TRBD2. V was pared by 0 bases and J by 10 bases, with 11 bases of the junction left unmatched. Germline V lookup: CDR1 SGHNT, CDR2 YYREEE (reference sequence). This CDR3 region has 16 residues. Here the CDR3 DNA reads TGTGCCAGCAGCTTGGGGGTAGCGGGAGGACCAGAGCCGCAGTATTTT. Translated, it gives CASSLGVAGGPEPQYF.

The gene calls are TRBV11-3 and TRBJ1-2; the D is unclear. The CDR3 contains 14 residues. Germline loops: CDR1 SGHNT, CDR2 YENEEA. Between the trimmed V and J ends, which lost 5 bases and 4 bases, there was a span of 14 bases. The CDR3 nucleotides are TGTGCCAGCAGCCAAGATGAGGGTCCCTATGGCTACACCTTC. Translation: CASSQDEGPYGYTF. The whole variable domain, remainder taken from reference TRBV11-3 and TRBJ1-2, is EAGVVQSPRYKIIEKKQPVAFWCNPISGHNTLYWYLQNLGQGPELLIRYENEEAVDDSQLPKDRFSAERLKGVDSTLKIQPAELGDSAVYLCASSQDEGPYGYTFGSGTRLTVV.

V gene TRBV2 combines with J gene TRBJ2-5; D not resolved. The CDR3 runs to 11 residues. V lost 5 bases and J lost 7, with 8 bases in between. The V gene's germline CDR1 is SNHLY and CDR2 FYNNEI. CDR3 in amino acids: CASSPGPTQYF. The DNA for the CDR3 is TGTGCCAGCAGTCCCGGTCCGACCCAGTACTTC.

The table lists this clone with a few counts. V usage is TRBV7-9 and J usage is TRBJ2-2; a possible D gene is TRBD1 (6 bases). The CDR3 length is 13 residues. Per the germline V gene, CDR1 is SEHNR and CDR2 is FQNEAQ (reference sequence). Trimming left V 5 bases short and J 5 bases short, with 9 bases between. The CDR3 spells CASSPQGTGELFF. CDR3 nucleotides: TGTGCCAGCAGCCCACAGGGAACCGGGGAGCTGTTTTTT.

DNA of the CDR3: TGTGCCAGCAGGGAGAGCTACGAGCAGTACTTC. It specifies CASRESYEQYF. V gene TRBV7-3 combines with J gene TRBJ2-7; D uncertain. The ends were cut back, 6 bases at V and 3 bases at J, with 6 bases in the middle. CDR3 length: 11 residues. Germline V gene sequence: CDR1 SGHTA, CDR2 FQGTGA.

This chain joins TRBV9 and TRBJ1-1, with TRBD1 identical over 7 bases. The junction had 13 bases not matched to a gene; V was cut back by 2 bases and J by 3 bases. CDR1 is SGDLS, CDR2 YYNGEE, per germline. The CDR3 extends over 17 amino acids. The CDR3 loop is CASSVEAGGSLYTEAFF. In nucleotides, the CDR3 is TGTGCCAGCAGCGTTGAGGCAGGGGGTTCTTTGTACACTGAAGCTTTCTTT.

The DNA of the CDR3 is TGTGCCAGCAGCTTAGCGGGTGTAACCTACGAGCAGTACTTC. Its translation is CASSLAGVTYEQYF. The gene calls are TRBV11-3 and TRBJ2-7; no definite D call. This CDR3 is 14 amino acids long. The germline V and J ends were trimmed by 1 base and 2 bases, with 9 bases remaining between them. Per the germline V gene, CDR1 is SGHNT and CDR2 is YENEEA.

The CDR3 loop reads CAWSYSDRPNYGYTF. The CDR3, as DNA: TGTGCCTGGAGTTATTCAGACAGGCCTAACTATGGCTACACCTTC. The rearrangement uses TRBV30 and TRBJ1-2, with D tentatively TRBD1 (6 bases). This CDR3 spans 15 amino acids. V lost 2 bases, J lost 0 bases, and 13 bases lay in between. Per germline, CDR1 GTSNPN and CDR2 SVGIG (reference sequence).

V gene TRBV28 combines with J gene TRBJ2-7; no definite D call. V dropped 7 bases and J dropped 3 bases, with 7 bases sitting between them. Germline CDR1 reads MDHEN; CDR2 reads SYDVKM. This CDR3 contains 11 residues. In nucleotides, the CDR3 is TGTGCCAGCATGACCCGCTACGAGCAGTACTTC. Amino acid sequence: CASMTRYEQYF.

The table lists this clone with a count of one. V is TRBV15 and J is TRBJ2-3; D is ambiguous. CDR3 length: 15 residues. V lost 0 bases, J lost 1 base, and 8 bases lay in between. In germline, CDR1 is LNHNV, CDR2 YYDKDF (reference sequence). CDR3 region: CATSRDLGGTDTQYF. The CDR3 nucleotides are TGTGCCACCAGCAGAGATTTGGGCGGCACAGATACGCAGTATTTT.

V usage is TRBV7-8 and J usage is TRBJ2-7; 8 nucleotides align to TRBD1. The J segment lost 0 bases and the V segment lost 4 bases, leaving 5 bases of the junction unmatched. The CDR3 covers 15 residues. The germline V gene encodes CDR1 SGHVS and CDR2 FQNEAQ. CDR3 nucleotides: TGTGCCAGCAGCTACCGGGACAGGAGCTCCTACGAGCAGTACTTC. Protein product: CASSYRDRSSYEQYF.

V is TRBV7-2 and J is TRBJ2-5; D is ambiguous. Trimming pared 6 bases from V and 1 base from J, leaving 12 bases between. The CDR3 loop spans 14 amino acids. CDR1 and CDR2 (germline): SGHTA, FQGNSA. The CDR3 coding sequence is TGTGCCAGCAGTAGAGGACCGATCCAAGAGACCCAGTACTTC. Translating it yields CASSRGPIQETQYF.

The J gene is TRBJ2-3, the V gene TRBV21-1. TRBV21-1 is a pseudogene locus. CDR3 length equals 16 residues. The CDR3 DNA sequence: TGTGCCAGCACACAGGTGGGGGAGAGCGGCACAGATACGCAGTATTTT. Residues: CASTQVGESGTDTQYF.

The chain employs TRBV7-2 and TRBJ2-2, with 7 nucleotides matching TRBD2. Germline trimming cut 2 bases from V and 3 bases from J; bases unmatched to any gene: 3. Germline-derived CDR1 and CDR2 are SGHTA and FQGNSA. This CDR3 contains 15 residues. The CDR3 DNA sequence: TGTGCCAGCAGCTTAAGCGGGGTAGACACCGGGGAGCTGTTTTTT. Protein sequence: CASSLSGVDTGELFF.